The 13 T cell receptor beta chains below come from one sample, sequenced in a study of blood T cells in healthy people across ages (dated by TCRdb to the mid-2010s). The library relied on 5' RACE. The run used an Illumina HiSeq 2500. A second PCR of roughly 6 to 11 cycles was performed with a sample-barcoded 5' primer and a J-beta primer mix. The public sequencing data were trimmed at Q25 with fastp and processed into clonotypes with MiXCR by TCRdb, which kept only in-frame beta chains. Here each entry gathers all rows of one CDR3 protein and keeps the most common genes and DNA. The sample records roughly 1,000,000 distinct CDR3 sequences, about 25% of which are singletons. Jointly, the top ten make up around 0.75% of the sample. Separately, the same data were catalogued under a study of T cells of mothers and their children.

The material sequenced was blood. The receptors were gathered from a girl aged 2 to 10 in good health.

The rearrangement uses TRBV25-1 and TRBJ1-3; D might be TRBD1 (5 bases). The V gene's germline CDR1 is MGHDK and CDR2 SYGVNS. The V end was cut by 3 bases, the J end by 0 bases, with 12 bases between. The CDR3 is 16 amino acids. CDR3 DNA sequence: TGTGCCAGCAGTGATTACCGGGGACGCTCTGGAAACACCATATATTTT. Its protein is CASSDYRGRSGNTIYF. Complete variable domain (other parts from reference TRBV25-1 and TRBJ1-3): EADIYQTPRYLVIGTGKKITLECSQTMGHDKMYWYQQDPGMELHLIHYSYGVNSTEKGDLSSESTVSRIRTEHFPLTLESARPSHTSQYLCASSDYRGRSGNTIYFGEGSWLTVV.

This clonotype was detected only a few times. The gene calls are TRBV9 and TRBJ2-5; possibly TRBD1 or TRBD2 for D (5 bases each). The J call may be mistaken, given a closer DNA end match to TRBJ2-7. Per germline, CDR1 SGDLS and CDR2 YYNGEE. The CDR3 has 16 residues. Written as DNA, the CDR3 is TGTGCCAGCAGCGCTGGTGAAACCGGGACCTCCTACGAGCAGTACTTC. Its translation: CASSAGETGTSYEQYF.

This clonotype was detected a few times. The V and J genes are TRBV27 and TRBJ2-1, with D perhaps TRBD1 or TRBD2 (5 bases each). This CDR3 region has 13 residues. In germline, CDR1 is MNHEY, CDR2 SMNVEV (reference sequence). V dropped 5 bases and J dropped 9 bases, with 14 bases sitting between them. The CDR3 reads CASSRPGASEQFF. CDR3 coding DNA: TGTGCCAGCAGTCGCCCCGGGGCGAGTGAGCAGTTCTTC.

This clonotype came up a few times. The chain links TRBV2 to TRBJ1-1; TRBD1 matches 7 bases. The germline gives CDR1 SNHLY, CDR2 FYNNEI. This CDR3 has 15 amino acids. J was trimmed by 9 bases and V by 3 bases; bases with no gene match: 13. DNA of the CDR3: TGTGCCAGCAGTGATGTTGGTGTGACAGGGCATAAAGCTTTCTTT. Encoded protein: CASSDVGVTGHKAFF.

In the case of this clonotype: A read error is possible here, since a much larger clone lies one base away. This chain connects TRBV20-1 to TRBJ2-1, with 11 bases aligning to TRBD2. Losses at the gene ends were 4 bases for V and 3 bases for J; bases not matched to a gene: 2. Germline-derived CDR1 and CDR2 are DFQATT and SNEGSKA (reference sequence). The CDR3 is 14 amino acids. CDR3 coding DNA: TGCAGTGCTAAGACTAGCGGGGACTACAATGAGCAGTTCTTC. Residues: CSAKTSGDYNEQFF.

The rearrangement uses TRBV3-1 and TRBJ2-3; D gene unclear. CDR3 length: 14 residues. Trimming took 6 bases from V and 4 from J, leaving 14 bases between them. The germline V gene has CDR1 LGHDT and CDR2 YNNKEL (reference sequence). CDR3 in amino acids: CASRATFLADTQYF. The CDR3 DNA reads TGTGCCAGCAGGGCTACGTTCTTGGCAGATACGCAGTATTTT.

J is TRBJ2-5 and V is TRBV20-1, with 13 bases that match TRBD2. The assigned J gene may be wrong: the sequence end matches TRBJ2-7 better. There are 16 residues in the CDR3. The germline V gene has CDR1 DFQATT and CDR2 SNEGSKA (reference sequence). This CDR3 reads CSATGLAGWSGYEQYF. Here the CDR3 DNA reads TGCAGTGCTACGGGACTAGCGGGATGGTCAGGCTACGAGCAGTACTTC.

This clonotype was observed a handful of times. The V call is TRBV21-1, the J call TRBJ2-3; TRBD1, the table's D call, lacks a check against the DNA. TRBV21-1 is described as a pseudogene. The CDR3 is 16 residues long. Here the CDR3 reads CASSKDKGGGTDTQYF. CDR3 in DNA: TGTGCCAGCAGCAAAGATAAAGGGGGCGGCACAGATACGCAGTATTTT.

Note on this clonotype: The CDR3 does not end in the conserved phenylalanine or tryptophan, so this is likely a read error. The chain employs TRBV12-3 or TRBV12-4 and TRBJ1-4; D unclear. Trimming pared 2 bases from V and 4 bases from J, leaving 5 bases between. The CDR3 sequence is 13 residues long. CDR3 bases: TGTGCCAGCAGTTTACAGCTTAATGAAAAACTGTTTCTT. It codes for CASSLQLNEKLFL.

The chain couples TRBV6-5 to TRBJ1-1; TRBD1 might be the D (5 bases). The V and J ends lost 2 bases and 4 bases respectively, with 11 bases between them. The CDR3 extends over 14 amino acids. The germline CDR1 and CDR2 sequences are MNHEY and SVGAGI. CDR3 DNA: TGTGCCAGCAGTTACACAGGCGGGCTCACTGAAGCTTTCTTT. Amino acids: CASSYTGGLTEAFF.

The chain uses TRBV2 and TRBJ2-3; 8 bases align to TRBD2. The J segment lost 3 bases and the V segment lost 3 bases, leaving 2 bases of the junction unmatched. Germline CDR1 reads SNHLY; CDR2 reads FYNNEI. This CDR3 is built from 14 residues. In DNA, the CDR3 is TGTGCCAGCAGTGAGAGCGGGGGTACAGATACGCAGTATTTT. Translating it yields CASSESGGTDTQYF.

The table lists this clonotype with a few counts. A junction boundary mismatches the germline segment, possibly from a read error. The chain employs TRBV12-5 and TRBJ2-7; D remains unclear. The CDR3 length is 9 residues. From germline, CDR1 is LGHNT and CDR2 FRNRAP. CDR3 sequence (DNA): TGTGCTAGTGGTTTGCCCACTCACTTC. It codes for CASGLPTHF.

The J gene is TRBJ1-1, the V gene TRBV12-3 or TRBV12-4; unclear D gene. The V and J ends lost 3 bases and 4 bases respectively, with 9 bases between them. CDR3 length equals 13 residues. CDR3 DNA sequence: TGTGCCAGCAGTTTCTCTTTGGGCACTGAAGCTTTCTTT. It is translated as CASSFSLGTEAFF.